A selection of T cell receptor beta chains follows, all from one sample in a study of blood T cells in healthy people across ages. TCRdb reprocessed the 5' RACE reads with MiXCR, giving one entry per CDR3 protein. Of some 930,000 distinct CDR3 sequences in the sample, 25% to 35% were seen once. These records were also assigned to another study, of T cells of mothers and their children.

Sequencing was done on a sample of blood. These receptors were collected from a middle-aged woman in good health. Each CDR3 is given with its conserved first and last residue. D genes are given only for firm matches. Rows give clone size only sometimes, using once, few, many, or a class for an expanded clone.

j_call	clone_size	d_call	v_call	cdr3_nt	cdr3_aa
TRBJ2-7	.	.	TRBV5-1	TGCGCCAGCAGCTTGAGGGACATGTCCTACGAGCAGTACTTC	CASSLRDMSYEQYF
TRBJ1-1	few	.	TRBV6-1	TGTGCCAGCAGTGCGGCAGGGGAGGAAGCTTTCTTT	CASSAAGEEAFF
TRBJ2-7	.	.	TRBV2	TGTGCCAGCAGTGAACTGACCTCCCACTACGAGCAGTACTTC	CASSELTSHYEQYF
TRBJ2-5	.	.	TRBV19	TGTGCCAGTACCCCAAGGGGACGTGGGGAGACCCAGTACTTC	CASTPRGRGETQYF
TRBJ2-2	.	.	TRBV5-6	TGTGCCAGCAGCCGGGTTGCGGGGTATTGGAACACCGGGGAGCTGTTTTTT	CASSRVAGYWNTGELFF
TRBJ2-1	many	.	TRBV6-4	TGTGCCAGCAGTGTTAGGGAGAGGAACAATGAGCAGTTCTTC	CASSVRERNNEQFF
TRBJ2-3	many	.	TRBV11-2	TGTGCCAGCAGCACAATGATATATCGGACTAGCACAGATACGCAGTATTTT	CASSTMIYRTSTDTQYF
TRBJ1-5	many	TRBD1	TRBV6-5	TGTGCCAGCAGCTACAGGGGCAGCCAACCTGAGCAGCCCCAGCATTTT	CASSYRGSQPEQPQHF
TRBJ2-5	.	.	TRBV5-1	TGCGCCAGCAGCTTGGGATGGGCCCAGGAGGAGACCCAGTACTTC	CASSLGWAQEETQYF
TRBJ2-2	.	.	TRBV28	TGTGCCAGCAAGAGTTCCAACACCGGGGAGCTGTTTTTT	CASKSSNTGELFF
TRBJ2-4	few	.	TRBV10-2	TGCGCCAGCAGGGGTGGGGGGCGCTTAAACATTCAGTACTTC	CASRGGGRLNIQYF
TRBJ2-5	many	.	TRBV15	TGTGCCACCAGCGCAACAGGGCCCTGGGAGACCCAGTACTTC	CATSATGPWETQYF
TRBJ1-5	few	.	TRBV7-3	TGTGCCAGCAGCTTAACCAATAGCAATCAGCCCCAGCATTTT	CASSLTNSNQPQHF
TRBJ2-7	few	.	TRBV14	TGTGCCAGCAGCCAGGGTTCCTACAATGAGCAGTACTTC	CASSQGSYNEQYF
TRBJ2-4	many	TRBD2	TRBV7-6	TGTGCCAGCAGCATTGGACTAGCGGGGAAAAACATTCAGTACTTC	CASSIGLAGKNIQYF
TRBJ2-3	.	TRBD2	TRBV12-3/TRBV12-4	TGTGCCAGCAGCAAGCGGGGATCTAGCACAGATGCGCAGTATTTT	CASSKRGSSTDAQYF
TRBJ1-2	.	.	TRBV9	TGTGCCAGCAGCGTAGATTCCCGAGATGGCTACACCTTC	CASSVDSRDGYTF
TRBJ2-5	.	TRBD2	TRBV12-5	TGTGCTAGTGGTTTGATAACACTAGCGGGGGAATTGACCCAGTACTTC	CASGLITLAGELTQYF
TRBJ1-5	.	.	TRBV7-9	TGTGCCAGCAGCTTAGTGGGGAGTGATGGCAATCAGCCCCAGCATTTT	CASSLVGSDGNQPQHF
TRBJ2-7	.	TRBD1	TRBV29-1	TGCAGCGTCGACACCGGGACAGGGGTAAGATACGGGCAGTACTTC	CSVDTGTGVRYGQYF
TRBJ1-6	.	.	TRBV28	TGTACCAGCAGTTTTTCAGGAATTGATTCACCCCTCCACTTT	CTSSFSGIDSPLHF
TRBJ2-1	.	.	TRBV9	TGTGCCAGCAGCGTAGTTTCAGGCCGCAATGAGCAGTTCTTC	CASSVVSGRNEQFF
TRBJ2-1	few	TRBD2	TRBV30	TGTGCCTGGACCCCAGGACTAGCAGGGGAGCAGTTCTTC	CAWTPGLAGEQFF
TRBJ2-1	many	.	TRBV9	TGTGCCAGCAGCGTATTACCAGCTTCTACCTACAATGAGCAGTTCTTC	CASSVLPASTYNEQFF
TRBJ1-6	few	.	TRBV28	TGTGCCAGCATCCGGGCTAATAATTCACCCCTCCACTTT	CASIRANNSPLHF
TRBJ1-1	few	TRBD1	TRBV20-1	TGCAGTGCTAGAGTTGAGGGGGCGCATACTGAAGCTTTCTTT	CSARVEGAHTEAFF
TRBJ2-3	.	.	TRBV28	TGTGCCAGCAGTGGGGGGCGAAGCACGGGCACAGATACGCAGTATTTT	CASSGGRSTGTDTQYF
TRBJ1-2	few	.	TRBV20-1	TGCAGTGCTAGAGTTTCAGGGGATAACTATGGCTACACCTTC	CSARVSGDNYGYTF
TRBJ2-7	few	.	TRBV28	TGTGCCAGCACCTCATCCTACGAGCAGTACTTC	CASTSSYEQYF
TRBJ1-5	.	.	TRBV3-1	TGTGCCAGCAGCCAAAAAGGGGGTACCGGCAATCAGCCCCAGCATTTT	CASSQKGGTGNQPQHF
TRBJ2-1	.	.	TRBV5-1	TGCGCCAGCAGCCGGGACTTCAGCTCCTACAATGAGCAGTTCTTC	CASSRDFSSYNEQFF
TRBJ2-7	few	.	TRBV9	TGTGCCAGCAGCGTAGAGTCGACCTACGAGCAGTACTTC	CASSVESTYEQYF
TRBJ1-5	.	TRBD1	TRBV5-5	TGTGCCAGCAGCGCCGACAGGGTCCCAAACAGGGTCTTAGGGCAGCCCCAGCATTTT	CASSADRVPNRVLGQPQHF
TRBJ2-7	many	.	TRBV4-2	TGTGCCAGCAGTTGGGAGCAGACCTACGAGCAGTACTTC	CASSWEQTYEQYF
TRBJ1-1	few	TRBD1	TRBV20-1	TGCAGTGCTAGGACAGGGGGGGACACTGAAGCTTTCTTT	CSARTGGDTEAFF
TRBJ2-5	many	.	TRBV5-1	TGCGCCAGCAGCCCTCTCCAAGACAGCCAAGAGACCCAGTACTTC	CASSPLQDSQETQYF
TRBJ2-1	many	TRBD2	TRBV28	TGTGCCAGCAGGACAGCGGGGGCTCACAATGAGCAGTTCTTC	CASRTAGAHNEQFF
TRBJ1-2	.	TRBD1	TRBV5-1	TGCGCCAGCAGCTCGGGGACAGGGGAGGACTATGGCCACACCTTC	CASSSGTGEDYGHTF
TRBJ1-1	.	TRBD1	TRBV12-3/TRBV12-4	TGTGCCAGCAGTCTACTGTCCCTCAGACAGGGGAGGTACTCTGAAGCTTTCTTT	CASSLLSLRQGRYSEAFF
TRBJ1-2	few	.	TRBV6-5	TGTGCCGGCAGTGGGACAAGACAGGGCTACACCTTC	CAGSGTRQGYTF
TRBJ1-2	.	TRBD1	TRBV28	TGTGCCAGCAGTTTATTTACAGGGGGCACGGGCGGCTACACCTTC	CASSLFTGGTGGYTF
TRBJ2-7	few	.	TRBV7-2	TGTGCCAGCAGCTCGACCACACACGGGCAGATAGGGCACGAGCAGTACTTC	CASSSTTHGQIGHEQYF
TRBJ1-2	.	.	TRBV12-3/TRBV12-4	TGTGCCGGCAGTTTCGGGACTTCGGATGGCTACACCTTC	CAGSFGTSDGYTF
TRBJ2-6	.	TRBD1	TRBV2	TGTGCCAGCAGTCCAGGACAGGGATTTGGTGGGGCCAACGTCCTGACTTTC	CASSPGQGFGGANVLTF
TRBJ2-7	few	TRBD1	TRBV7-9	TGTGCCAGCAGCTGGCTCCCGGGACAGGGGGCCAGACCCTACGAGCAGTACTTC	CASSWLPGQGARPYEQYF
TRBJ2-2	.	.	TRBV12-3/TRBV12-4	TGTGCCAGCGACCCTACAGAGTCGAACACCGGGGAGCTGTTTTTT	CASDPTESNTGELFF
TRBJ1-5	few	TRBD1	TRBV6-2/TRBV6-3	TGTGCCAGCAGTCGCGACAGGGGGCGTAGTCAGCCCCAGCATTTT	CASSRDRGRSQPQHF
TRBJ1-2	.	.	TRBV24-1	TGTGCCACCAGTGATTCCTCTCAGGAACAGTATGGCTACACCTTC	CATSDSSQEQYGYTF